This T cell receptor beta chain was identified during a study of blood T cell repertoires in COVID-19. Study summary: In each case, the material was cDNA or gDNA derived from T cells, B-cell-depleted T cells, or PBMCs.

Assay used: immunoSEQ multiplex PCR; TCRdb lists only in-frame clones, some missing. The sample holds roughly 290,000 clones, 70% to 90% seen once. There are 15 residues in the CDR3. Germline V gene sequence: CDR1 SEHNR, CDR2 FQNEAQ (reference sequence). V lost 1 base to trimming and J lost 0 bases, with 10 bases between them. This clonotype was obtained from a human donor with COVID-19, enrolled during active disease. The donor label of this sample is uncertain. Sequenced sample: peripheral blood. This sequence joins TRBV7-9 and TRBJ2-7, with unresolved D. The CDR3 DNA reads as TGTGCCAGCAGCTTAGTCTTGAACTACTCCTACGAGCAGTACTTC. Encoded protein: CASSLVLNYSYEQYF.